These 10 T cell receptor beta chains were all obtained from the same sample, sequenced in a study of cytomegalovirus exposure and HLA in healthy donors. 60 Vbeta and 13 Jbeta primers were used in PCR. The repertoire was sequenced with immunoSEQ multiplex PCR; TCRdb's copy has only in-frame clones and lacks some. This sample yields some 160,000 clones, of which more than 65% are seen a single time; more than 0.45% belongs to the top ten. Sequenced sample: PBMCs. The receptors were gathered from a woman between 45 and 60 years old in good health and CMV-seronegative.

CDR3 DNA sequence: TGCGCCAGCAGATCGGACAGTTGGGAAAAACTGTTTTTT. Translated: CASRSDSWEKLFF. The V and J genes are TRBV5-1 and TRBJ1-4; the D gene is possibly TRBD1 (6 bases). The CDR3 is 13 residues long. Germline V gene sequence: CDR1 SGHRS, CDR2 YFSETQ. V was clipped by 5 bases and J by 8 bases, with 13 bases between them.

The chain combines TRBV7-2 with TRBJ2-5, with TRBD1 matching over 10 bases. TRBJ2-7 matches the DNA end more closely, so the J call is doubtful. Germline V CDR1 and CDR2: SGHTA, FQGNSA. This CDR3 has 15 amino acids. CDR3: CASSTGTGVPYEQYF. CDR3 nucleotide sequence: TGTGCCAGCAGTACCGGGACAGGGGTACCCTACGAGCAGTACTTC.

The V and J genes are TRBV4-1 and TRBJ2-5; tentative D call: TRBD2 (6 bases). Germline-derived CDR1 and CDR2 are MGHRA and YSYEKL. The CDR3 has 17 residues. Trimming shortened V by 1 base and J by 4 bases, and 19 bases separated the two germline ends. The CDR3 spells CASSQVTDPWRGETQYF. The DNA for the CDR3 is TGCGCCAGCAGCCAAGTAACGGACCCCTGGAGGGGAGAGACCCAGTACTTC.

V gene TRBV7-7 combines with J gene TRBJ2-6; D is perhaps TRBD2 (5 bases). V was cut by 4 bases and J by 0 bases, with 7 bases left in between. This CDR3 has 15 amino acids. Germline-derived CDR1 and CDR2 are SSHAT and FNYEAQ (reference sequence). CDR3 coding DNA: TGTGCCAGCAGCTCCCGGGGCTCTGGGGCCAACGTCCTGACTTTC. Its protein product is CASSSRGSGANVLTF. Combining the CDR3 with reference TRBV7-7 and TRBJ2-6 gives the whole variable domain GAGVSQSPRYKVTKRGQDVTLRCDPISSHATLYWYQQALGQGPEFLTYFNYEAQPDKSGLPSDRFSAERPEGSISTLTIQRTEQRDSAMYRCASSSRGSGANVLTFGAGSRLTVL.

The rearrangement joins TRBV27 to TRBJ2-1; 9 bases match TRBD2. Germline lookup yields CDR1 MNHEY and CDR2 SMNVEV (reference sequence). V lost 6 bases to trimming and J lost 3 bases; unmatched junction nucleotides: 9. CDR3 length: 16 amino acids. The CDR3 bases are TGTGCCAGCAGCGTCGGTGGAGCGGGGGGCTACAATGAGCAGTTCTTC. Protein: CASSVGGAGGYNEQFF.

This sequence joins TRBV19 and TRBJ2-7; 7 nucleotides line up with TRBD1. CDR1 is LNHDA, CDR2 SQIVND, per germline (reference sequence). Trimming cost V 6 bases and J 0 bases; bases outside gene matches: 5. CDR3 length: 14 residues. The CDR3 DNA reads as TGTGCCAGTAGCCTACAGGGGAGCTCCTACGAGCAGTACTTC. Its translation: CASSLQGSSYEQYF.

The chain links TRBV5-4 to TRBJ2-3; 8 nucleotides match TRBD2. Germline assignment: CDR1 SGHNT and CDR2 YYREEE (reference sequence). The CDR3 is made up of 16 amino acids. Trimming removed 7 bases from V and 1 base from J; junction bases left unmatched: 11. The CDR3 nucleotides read TGTGCCAGCGGGGTATTGGCGGGAGGCGGCACAGATACGCAGTATTTT. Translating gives CASGVLAGGGTDTQYF. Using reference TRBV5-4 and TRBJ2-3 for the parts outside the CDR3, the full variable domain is ETGVTQSPTHLIKTRGQQVTLRCSSQSGHNTVSWYQQALGQGPQFIFQYYREEENGRGNFPPRFSGLQFPNYSSELNVNALELDDSALYLCASGVLAGGGTDTQYFGPGTRLTVL.

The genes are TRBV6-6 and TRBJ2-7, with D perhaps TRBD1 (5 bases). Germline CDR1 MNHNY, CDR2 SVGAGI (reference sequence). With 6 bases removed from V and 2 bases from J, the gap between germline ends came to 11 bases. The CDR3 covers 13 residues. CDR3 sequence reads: CASRETGAYEQYF. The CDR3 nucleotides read TGTGCCAGCAGGGAAACAGGTGCCTACGAGCAGTACTTC.

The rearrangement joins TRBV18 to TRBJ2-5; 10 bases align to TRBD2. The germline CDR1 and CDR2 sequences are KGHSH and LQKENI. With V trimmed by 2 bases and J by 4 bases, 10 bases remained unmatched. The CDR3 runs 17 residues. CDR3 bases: TGTGCCAGCTCACCAACGCGGCTAGCGGGGGCCGTAGAGACCCAGTACTTC. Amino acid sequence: CASSPTRLAGAVETQYF.

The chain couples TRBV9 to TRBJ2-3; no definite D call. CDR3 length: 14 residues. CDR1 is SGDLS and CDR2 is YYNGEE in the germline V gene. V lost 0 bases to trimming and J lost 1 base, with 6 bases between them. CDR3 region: CASSVDRGTDTQYF. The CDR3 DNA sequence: TGTGCCAGCAGCGTAGACCGGGGCACAGATACGCAGTATTTT.